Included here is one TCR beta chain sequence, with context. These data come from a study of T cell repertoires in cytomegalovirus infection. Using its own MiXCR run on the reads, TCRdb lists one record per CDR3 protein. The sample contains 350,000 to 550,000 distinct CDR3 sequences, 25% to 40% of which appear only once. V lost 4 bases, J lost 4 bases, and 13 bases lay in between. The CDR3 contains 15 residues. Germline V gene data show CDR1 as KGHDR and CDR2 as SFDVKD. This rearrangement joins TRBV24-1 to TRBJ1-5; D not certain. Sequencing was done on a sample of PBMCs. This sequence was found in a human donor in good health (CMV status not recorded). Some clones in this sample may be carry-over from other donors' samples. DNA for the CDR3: TGTGCCACCAGTGACCCTTCTCTGGGAAATCAGCCCCAGCATTTT. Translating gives CATSDPSLGNQPQHF.